This T cell receptor (beta chain) appears in the sequencing data of a study of blood T cell repertoires in COVID-19. As for the study in general: Some COVID-19 samples were acute and others convalescent; all came from the United States, Italy and Spain. In each case, the material was cDNA or gDNA derived from T cells, B-cell-depleted T cells, or PBMCs.

Only in-frame clones appear in the TCRdb table, and some are missing; sequencing was by immunoSEQ multiplex PCR. The sample contains roughly 81,000 clones, over 75% of which appear only once. Patients from Seattle were sampled longitudinally, starting during active infection. V was pared by 1 base and J by 5 bases, with 6 bases of the junction left unmatched. Germline V CDR1 and CDR2: KGHSH, LQKENI. The CDR3 contains 18 residues. This rearrangement joins TRBV18 to TRBJ2-2, with 14 bases lining up with TRBD2. The material sequenced was peripheral blood. This TCR came from a woman of 80 years or more with COVID-19, enrolled during active disease. CDR3 sequence (DNA): TGTGCCAGCTCACCACGGGGACTAGCGGGAGCAGGGACCGGGGAGCTGTTTTTT. The encoded protein is CASSPRGLAGAGTGELFF. The full variable domain, completed using reference TRBV18 and TRBJ2-2, is NAGVMQNPRHLVRRRGQEARLRCSPMKGHSHVYWYRQLPEEGLKFMVYLQKENIIDESGMPKERFSAEFPKEGPSILRIQQVVRGDSAAYFCASSPRGLAGAGTGELFFGEGSRLTVL.